Listed below are T cell receptor beta chains from one sample, sequenced in a study of T cells in Graves' hyperthyroidism and ophthalmopathy. One entry per CDR3 protein, called by TCRdb with MiXCR from the multiplex PCR reads. The sample has 500,000 to 650,000 distinct CDR3 sequences; roughly 14% are singletons. The sample comprised blood. Receptors originate from a woman between 50 and 59 years old with Graves' ophthalmopathy. CDR3s leave out the opening cysteine and the closing phenylalanine or tryptophan. A D gene is named only where the DNA matches it firmly.

J gene,D gene,V gene,CDR3 protein
TRBJ1-1,-,TRBV30,AWSVRIGMNTEAF
TRBJ2-3,TRBD2,TRBV27,ASRLLGLASSSTDTQY
TRBJ2-1,TRBD2,TRBV4-3,ASSQGPATSGRNEQF
TRBJ2-1,TRBD1,TRBV20-1,SAWRTGDGNEQF
TRBJ2-3,-,TRBV7-9,ASSRMFRTQRTDTQY
TRBJ1-1,-,TRBV27,ASSFELRGANTEAF
TRBJ2-2,-,TRBV12-3/TRBV12-4,ASTPTPSPNTGELF
TRBJ1-1,TRBD1,TRBV11-1,ASSVTGVTYTEAF
TRBJ2-5,-,TRBV7-8,ASSLYLAQETQY
TRBJ1-6,-,TRBV18,ASSPPLGGNSPLH
TRBJ2-2,TRBD2,TRBV5-5,ASSLLSGIAGELF
TRBJ2-7,-,TRBV6-5,ASSYFGAPGYEQY
TRBJ1-2,TRBD1,TRBV6-1,ASSKETDRNYGYT
TRBJ2-7,TRBD2,TRBV19,ASSIGGSLTYEQY
TRBJ2-7,-,TRBV20-1,SASRAPSSYEQY
TRBJ2-7,TRBD1,TRBV11-2,ASKLQFGTDSYEQY
TRBJ1-2,-,TRBV20-1,SASPSGRGYGYT
TRBJ2-3,-,TRBV5-1,ASSLEFSTQY
TRBJ1-2,-,TRBV12-3/TRBV12-4,ASSLLSDANYGYT
TRBJ1-5,-,TRBV12-3/TRBV12-4,ASSFYINQPQH
TRBJ1-2,-,TRBV6-6,ASSYPTQGSLGYT
TRBJ2-3,TRBD2,TRBV20-1,SARDLGLAGGSSTDTQY
TRBJ2-1,-,TRBV19,ASSSLAPEQF
TRBJ2-7,-,TRBV19,ASSRRAGLSYEQY
TRBJ1-5,TRBD1,TRBV28,ASSPSGTGLQGNQPQH
TRBJ2-1,-,TRBV14,ASSQAGSGAVF
TRBJ2-1,-,TRBV9,ASAGSEQF
TRBJ2-3,TRBD2,TRBV29-1,SVAVSGRTDTQY
TRBJ1-2,-,TRBV14,ASSQGAGSLYGYT
TRBJ1-3,-,TRBV10-3,AIRKEGISSGNTIY
TRBJ2-1,TRBD2,TRBV4-3,ASSQDYLREGGNEQF
TRBJ2-1,TRBD2,TRBV4-2,ASSQAPAGVYNEQF
TRBJ1-1,-,TRBV3-1,ASSQPQWGIPTEAF
TRBJ2-1,-,TRBV5-1,ASSLSRQYNEQF
TRBJ1-2,TRBD1,TRBV12-3/TRBV12-4,ASTLGQGLGYT
TRBJ1-4,-,TRBV5-1,ASSRDGGDEKLF
TRBJ2-7,TRBD2,TRBV6-2/TRBV6-3,ASSTTSGSSGYGHQDYEQY
TRBJ2-2,TRBD2,TRBV29-1,SVEGGRNTGELF
TRBJ2-7,TRBD2,TRBV5-1,ASGLTSGKGEQY
TRBJ2-3,-,TRBV19,ASSRKGRMDTQY
TRBJ2-1,-,TRBV29-1,SVEARNDEQF
TRBJ1-1,-,TRBV5-1,ASSRTRDRGGTEAF
TRBJ2-1,TRBD2,TRBV28,ASSIGTSGSSEQF
TRBJ2-3,TRBD1,TRBV27,ASSAQGAVGTDTQY
TRBJ2-1,TRBD1,TRBV5-8,ASSKGTGGLNEQF
TRBJ2-7,TRBD2,TRBV24-1,ATSPTTSGRETYEQY
TRBJ2-3,TRBD2,TRBV27,ASRLTSGATQY
TRBJ2-7,TRBD2,TRBV15,ATSRDKGSGTYEQY
TRBJ2-1,-,TRBV12-3/TRBV12-4,ASSALKRTSSYNEQF
TRBJ2-7,-,TRBV15,ATSRDRKGDGYEQY
TRBJ2-7,-,TRBV7-2,LSSSGRGGYEQY
TRBJ2-7,TRBD2,TRBV20-1,SAHLAGESYEQY
TRBJ1-3,-,TRBV7-7,ASSTGLGNTIY